This T cell receptor beta chain was sequenced during a study of blood T cell repertoires in COVID-19. About the research overall: Sites across the United States, Italy and Spain contributed samples from acute and convalescent COVID-19. PBMCs, B-cell-depleted T cells, or T cells provided the cDNA or gDNA that made up the material.

V lost 5 bases, J lost 10 bases, and 11 bases lay in between. This CDR3 is 11 amino acids long. Per germline, CDR1 SEHNR and CDR2 FQNEAQ (reference sequence). Under the authors' procedure: Nucleated cell counts were estimated from reference gene primer amplification. Repertoires were generated with immunoSEQ multiplex PCR, while TCRdb's copy carries only in-frame clones and drops some. Clonal size and the V and J genes are those of that table, whereas D and trimming came from the DNA. The sample has more than 120,000 clones, around nine tenths seen once. The sequenced sample consisted of peripheral blood. The chain recombines TRBV7-9 with TRBJ1-1; D perhaps matches TRBD1 (6 bases). The receptor was isolated from a woman aged 50 to 60 with active or convalescent COVID-19. This CDR3 is CASSGGSGAFF. The CDR3 bases are TGTGCCAGCAGCGGGGGCTCAGGAGCTTTCTTT. Variable domain in full (rest from reference TRBV7-9 and TRBJ1-1): DTGVSQNPRHKITKRGQNVTFRCDPISEHNRLYWYRQTLGQGPEFLTYFQNEAQLEKSRLLSDRFSAERPKGSFSTLEIQRTEQGDSAMYLCASSGGSGAFFGQGTRLTVV.